This TCR beta chain was recovered during a study of T cell repertoires in cytomegalovirus infection. About the research overall: CMV infection and matching HLA type were both indicated by public TCR beta signatures. Study-wide results and caveats: What dominated the ex vivo response were HLA-C-restricted CMV-specific TCR beta clonotypes.

This clonotype was detected ten times or more. Antigen: not known. The CDR3 has 18 residues. The trim removed 2 bases at V and 3 bases at J, leaving 12 bases unmatched. Germline V gene sequence: CDR1 SGHDN, CDR2 FVKESK. TCRdb itself ran the reads through MiXCR, one entry per CDR3 protein. The sample includes 150,000 to 200,000 distinct CDR3 sequences, about 21% of them seen just once. Sequenced: PBMCs. The V gene is TRBV14, the J gene TRBJ2-2; the match to TRBD1 covers 7 bases. This TCR was sampled from a human donor in good health (CMV status not recorded). Some clones in this sample may be carry-over from other donors' samples. The CDR3, as DNA: TGTGCCAGCAGCCAAATCCCTTTCGTTACAGGGGACACCGGGGAGCTGTTTTTT. Translation gives CASSQIPFVTGDTGELFF.